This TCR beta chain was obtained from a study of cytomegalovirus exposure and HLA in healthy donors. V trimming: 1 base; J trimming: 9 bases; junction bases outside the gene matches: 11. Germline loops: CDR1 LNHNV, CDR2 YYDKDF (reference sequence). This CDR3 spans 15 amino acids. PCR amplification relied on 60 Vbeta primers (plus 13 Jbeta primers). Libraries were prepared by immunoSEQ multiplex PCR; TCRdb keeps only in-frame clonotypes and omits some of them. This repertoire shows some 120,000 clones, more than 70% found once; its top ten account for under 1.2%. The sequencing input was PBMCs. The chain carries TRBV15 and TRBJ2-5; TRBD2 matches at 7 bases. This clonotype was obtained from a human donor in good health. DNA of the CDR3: TGTGCCACCAGCAGAGTGTTAGGGACTAAGGAGGCCCAGTACTTC. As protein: CATSRVLGTKEAQYF.